This TCR beta chain derives from a study of blood T cell repertoires in COVID-19. Study-wide context: From the United States, Italy and Spain came samples of acute and convalescent COVID-19. In each case, the material was cDNA or gDNA derived from T cells, B-cell-depleted T cells, or PBMCs.

Original analysis: The assay estimated nucleated cells by amplifying reference gene primers. TCRdb keeps only in-frame clones here, not all; method: immunoSEQ multiplex PCR. That table furnishes V, J and clone size, whereas the DNA furnished D and trimming. The sample holds roughly 80,000 clones, 81% seen once. The receptor was isolated from a man aged 80 or over with acute or convalescent COVID-19. Sequencing input: peripheral blood.

CDR3 in amino acids: CSVEVQYGNTIYF. In DNA form, the CDR3 reads TGCAGCGTTGAGGTACAGTACGGAAACACCATATATTTT. The rearrangement joins TRBV29-1 to TRBJ1-3; no clear D. V lost 3 bases to trimming and J lost 4 bases, with 10 bases between them. The germline V gene encodes CDR1 SQVTM and CDR2 ANQGSEA. CDR3 size: 13 residues.